This T cell receptor beta chain was documented in a study of blood T cells in healthy people across ages. Study-level points and caveats: A roughly linear fall in TCR beta diversity per million T cells was seen with increasing age. Investigators viewed diversity estimates from one million T cells as underestimates, the study reported.

The germline V gene has CDR1 MNHNY and CDR2 SVGAGI (reference sequence). The CDR3 sequence is 13 residues long. V gave up 6 bases and J gave up 7 bases; unmatched junction bases: 6. On this clonotype itself: The antigen is undetermined.

Sample-barcoded 5' priming and a J-beta primer mix drove a second PCR of roughly 7 to 11 cycles. Via MiXCR, TCRdb re-called the 5' RACE reads, giving one row per CDR3 protein. Among hundreds of thousands of distinct CDR3 sequences, less than 60% were seen once, and the ten largest hold around 24%. This sequence originates from an elderly man in good health. The gene calls are TRBV6-6 and TRBJ1-2; 9 nucleotides agree with TRBD1. Source material: blood. CDR3 region: CASRDRGEGGYTF. In nucleotides, the CDR3 is TGTGCCAGCAGAGACAGGGGGGAGGGTGGCTACACCTTC.